This is a list of T cell receptor beta chains from one sample in a study of CD8 T cells in ankylosing spondylitis. TCRdb analysed the 5' RACE reads with MiXCR anew, one entry per CDR3 protein. The sample yields approximately 440,000 distinct CDR3 sequences, about a sixth seen once. The material sequenced was blood, either unsorted or a sorted T cell fraction (not recorded which). Receptor source: a male donor with ankylosing spondylitis. Each CDR3 is given with its conserved first and last residue. The order of the fields is clone size, V gene, D gene, J gene, CDR3 protein, CDR3 DNA. A D gene is named only where the DNA matches it firmly. Size tells how often a clone was seen (once, few, many) or the class of an expanded clone, and some rows leave it out.

NA,TRBV7-2,NA,TRBJ1-1,CASSSSDRNTEAFF,TGTGCCAGCAGCTCCTCCGACAGGAACACTGAAGCTTTCTTT
NA,TRBV7-2,NA,TRBJ2-7,CASSLGGGYTGEQYF,TGTGCCAGCAGCTTAGGCGGGGGCTACACTGGCGAGCAGTACTTC
few,TRBV6-2/TRBV6-3,NA,TRBJ2-7,CASSYAGLPEQYF,TGTGCCAGCAGTTACGCCGGCCTCCCCGAGCAGTACTTC
few,TRBV20-1,TRBD2,TRBJ2-7,CSARDGGRTRKIAEQYF,TGCAGTGCTAGAGATGGGGGGAGGACTAGGAAAATTGCCGAGCAGTACTTC
NA,TRBV6-1,NA,TRBJ1-1,CASSQRWMNTEAFF,TGTGCCAGCAGCCAGCGGTGGATGAACACTGAAGCTTTCTTT
NA,TRBV6-2/TRBV6-3,NA,TRBJ1-5,CASSYSTKISNQPQHF,TGTGCCAGCAGTTACTCGACAAAGATTAGCAATCAGCCCCAGCATTTT
few,TRBV6-1,TRBD2,TRBJ2-7,CASSLTSGSNYEQYF,TGTGCCAGCAGTCTGACTAGCGGGAGTAATTACGAGCAGTACTTC
few,TRBV7-9,NA,TRBJ1-5,CASSPGGRPQHF,TGTGCCAGCAGCCCCGGGGGTCGGCCCCAGCATTTT
NA,TRBV7-9,NA,TRBJ2-3,CASSVQVGGSTDTQYF,TGTGCCAGCAGCGTTCAAGTGGGGGGAAGCACAGATACGCAGTATTTT
NA,TRBV2,NA,TRBJ2-1,CASSYNHNEQFF,TGTGCCAGCAGTTACAACCACAATGAGCAGTTCTTC
NA,TRBV2,NA,TRBJ2-5,CASSEEARAGETQYF,TGTGCCAGCAGTGAAGAAGCTAGAGCAGGGGAGACCCAGTACTTC
NA,TRBV7-9,TRBD1,TRBJ1-2,CASSLDTGDGYTF,TGTGCCAGCAGCTTGGACACAGGGGATGGCTACACCTTC
few,TRBV3-1,TRBD1,TRBJ1-6,CASSQGTGVKPLHF,TGTGCCAGCAGCCAGGGGACAGGGGTAAAACCCCTCCACTTT
NA,TRBV6-1,NA,TRBJ2-7,CASKRLSSYEQYF,TGTGCCAGCAAGAGACTGAGCTCCTACGAGCAGTACTTC
NA,TRBV3-1,NA,TRBJ2-7,CASSRTINYEQYF,TGTGCCAGCAGCCGGACTATTAACTACGAGCAGTACTTC
few,TRBV7-9,TRBD1,TRBJ2-1,CASSSWRDREYNEQFF,TGTGCCAGCAGCTCTTGGAGGGACAGGGAATACAATGAGCAGTTCTTC
many,TRBV5-1,NA,TRBJ1-4,CASSLSTSTNEKLFF,TGCGCCAGCAGCTTATCTACCTCAACTAATGAAAAACTGTTTTTT
few,TRBV29-1,TRBD1,TRBJ2-1,CSVAGMTGRNNEQFF,TGCAGCGTTGCTGGGATGACAGGGCGTAACAATGAGCAGTTCTTC
NA,TRBV15,NA,TRBJ1-1,CATSRHNTEAFF,TGTGCCACCAGCAGACATAACACTGAAGCTTTCTTT
many,TRBV10-3,NA,TRBJ2-1,CAISPGTGYNEQFF,TGTGCCATCAGCCCCGGGACGGGCTACAATGAGCAGTTCTTC
many,TRBV20-1,NA,TRBJ2-7,CSAPEVGSGAYEQYF,TGCAGTGCACCAGAGGTGGGATCCGGAGCCTACGAGCAGTACTTC
many,TRBV12-3/TRBV12-4,NA,TRBJ1-3,CASSFRVGIGNTIYF,TGTGCCAGCAGTTTCAGGGTGGGAATTGGAAACACCATATATTTT
few,TRBV15,NA,TRBJ2-1,CATSRDQREQFF,TGTGCCACCAGCAGAGATCAGCGGGAGCAGTTCTTC
NA,TRBV25-1,NA,TRBJ1-5,CASSEGGGVGQPQHF,TGTGCCAGCAGTGAAGGAGGGGGGGTAGGTCAGCCCCAGCATTTT
few,TRBV7-6,NA,TRBJ2-1,CASSLRLAYNEQFF,TGTGCCAGCAGCCTCCGACTAGCCTACAATGAGCAGTTCTTC
NA,TRBV7-3,TRBD1,TRBJ1-6,CASSLTGPNSPLHF,TGTGCCAGCAGCTTGACAGGGCCTAATTCACCCCTCCACTTT
few,TRBV5-1,TRBD1,TRBJ2-2,CASSLRQGTTGELFF,TGCGCCAGCAGCCTACGACAGGGGACCACCGGGGAGCTGTTTTTT
NA,TRBV6-1,NA,TRBJ2-4,CASSQDPKAKNIQYF,TGTGCCAGCAGTCAGGACCCCAAGGCCAAAAACATTCAGTACTTC
few,TRBV4-1,NA,TRBJ2-7,CASSLLVGVYYEQYF,TGCGCCAGCAGCCTACTTGTCGGGGTGTACTACGAGCAGTACTTC
few,TRBV20-1,TRBD1,TRBJ2-7,CSASFPSGQANPYEQYF,TGCAGTGCTAGTTTCCCTTCCGGACAGGCCAATCCCTACGAGCAGTACTTC
NA,TRBV6-1,TRBD2,TRBJ2-4,CASSERPGTSGSTKNIQYF,TGTGCCAGCAGTGAACGGCCCGGGACTAGCGGGAGCACCAAAAACATTCAGTACTTC
many,TRBV12-3/TRBV12-4,NA,TRBJ1-6,CASSLASQPLHF,TGTGCCAGCAGTTTGGCAAGTCAGCCCCTCCACTTT
NA,TRBV7-2,TRBD2,TRBJ2-2,CASSLGAGVSAGELFF,TGTGCCAGCAGCTTAGGTGCGGGAGTATCGGCCGGGGAGCTGTTTTTT
once,TRBV14,NA,TRBJ1-4,CASSRYRDGNEKLFF,TGTGCCAGCAGCCGATACAGGGATGGGAACGAAAAACTGTTTTTT
NA,TRBV15,TRBD1,TRBJ1-6,CATSARRGQSSYNSPLHF,TGTGCCACCAGCGCACGCCGGGGACAGAGCTCCTATAATTCACCCCTCCACTTT
few,TRBV2,TRBD2,TRBJ2-3,CASNWQGLAADTQYF,TGTGCCAGCAATTGGCAGGGACTAGCCGCAGATACGCAGTATTTT
few,TRBV12-3/TRBV12-4,NA,TRBJ2-1,CASSYPGEQFF,TGTGCCAGCAGCTACCCGGGGGAGCAGTTCTTC
few,TRBV5-6,TRBD2,TRBJ2-1,CASSGRLAGDYNEQFF,TGTGCCAGCAGCGGACGACTAGCGGGTGATTACAATGAGCAGTTCTTC
few,TRBV10-3,NA,TRBJ2-7,CAISESNQVGSYEQYF,TGTGCCATCAGTGAGTCGAACCAGGTTGGCTCCTACGAGCAGTACTTC
NA,TRBV7-3,NA,TRBJ2-3,CASSSQGILGTDTQYF,TGTGCCAGCAGCTCACAGGGTATTTTGGGCACAGATACGCAGTATTTT
few,TRBV6-5,NA,TRBJ1-1,CASSYNTGRNTEAFF,TGTGCCAGCAGTTACAATACAGGGAGGAACACTGAAGCTTTCTTT
few,TRBV5-1,NA,TRBJ2-3,CASSHGNGRDTQYF,TGCGCCAGCAGTCACGGGAACGGACGAGATACGCAGTATTTT
NA,TRBV7-2,TRBD2,TRBJ2-3,CASSLGGRASDTQYF,TGTGCCAGCAGCTTAGGCGGGAGGGCCTCGGATACGCAGTATTTT
NA,TRBV6-5,NA,TRBJ2-7,CASSYGAASYEQYF,TGTGCCAGCAGTTACGGGGCGGCCTCCTACGAGCAGTACTTC
NA,TRBV7-9,NA,TRBJ1-6,CASSSGEGFSPLHF,TGTGCCAGCAGCTCGGGCGAGGGGTTCTCACCCCTCCACTTT
NA,TRBV29-1,TRBD1,TRBJ1-1,CSADRGNTEAFF,TGCAGCGCCGACAGGGGGAACACTGAAGCTTTCTTT
few,TRBV4-1,NA,TRBJ1-5,CASSQEGSRSNQPQHF,TGCGCCAGCAGCCAAGAAGGGAGTCGGTCTAATCAGCCCCAGCATTTT
NA,TRBV20-1,TRBD1,TRBJ1-1,CSAPYYRGWDTEAFF,TGCAGTGCCCCTTATTACAGGGGATGGGACACTGAAGCTTTCTTT
few,TRBV18,NA,TRBJ1-6,CASSFGLRQDNSPLHF,TGTGCCAGCTCATTTGGTCTTAGGCAAGATAATTCACCCCTCCACTTT
few,TRBV20-1,NA,TRBJ1-1,CSARDQSGLRATEAFF,TGCAGTGCTAGAGACCAATCCGGGCTCCGGGCCACTGAAGCTTTCTTT
NA,TRBV20-1,TRBD1,TRBJ1-1,CSAPLGDSEAFF,TGCAGTGCCCCTCTAGGGGACAGTGAAGCTTTCTTT
NA,TRBV4-2,TRBD2,TRBJ2-2,CASSNPGGANTGELFF,TGTGCCAGCAGCAACCCGGGAGGAGCGAACACCGGGGAGCTGTTTTTT
few,TRBV6-1,TRBD1,TRBJ1-1,CASSEGGQGQRWDTEAFF,TGTGCCAGCAGTGAAGGGGGACAGGGCCAGCGGTGGGACACTGAAGCTTTCTTT
many,TRBV29-1,NA,TRBJ2-3,CSVTVGADTQYF,TGCAGCGTTACTGTCGGGGCAGATACGCAGTATTTT
NA,TRBV4-3,NA,TRBJ1-2,CASSQERGNDLYGYTF,TGCGCCAGCAGCCAAGAACGAGGAAATGACTTATATGGCTACACCTTC
NA,TRBV15,TRBD1,TRBJ2-7,CATSRLGQGPNEQYF,TGTGCCACCAGCAGACTAGGACAGGGACCGAACGAGCAGTACTTC
few,TRBV6-2/TRBV6-3,NA,TRBJ1-5,CASSTPGRNNQPQHF,TGTGCCAGCAGTACCCCGGGACGGAACAATCAGCCCCAGCATTTT
many,TRBV25-1,NA,TRBJ1-1,CASSPGGRNTEAFF,TGTGCCAGCAGCCCCGGGGGGAGGAACACTGAAGCTTTCTTT